The 14 T cell receptor beta chains below come from one sample, sequenced in a study of cytomegalovirus exposure and HLA in healthy donors (TCRdb year 2017). Library preparation used the immunoSEQ multiplex PCR assay. The multiplex PCR relied on a mix of 60 forward primers for TCR Vbeta segments and 13 reverse primers for TCR Jbeta segments. Entries here come from immuneACCESS through TCRdb and include only in-frame sequences with V and J called. Some clones fail to appear in such tables; in the studies checked, an unresolved V gene covers under half of the shortfall, and the cause of the remainder is unknown. The sample records under 85,000 clones, 74% of which are singletons. Of the sample, about 20% is held by the ten largest clones. Sequenced material: PBMCs. The origin of the receptors is a woman in her thirties in good health and CMV-seropositive.

V usage is TRBV4-2 and J usage is TRBJ2-3; D perhaps matches TRBD2 (6 bases). Germline V gene lookup returns CDR1 LGHNA and CDR2 YNFKEQ. The CDR3 sequence is 17 residues long. Trimming removed 0 bases from V and 0 bases from J, with 13 bases in between. Here the CDR3 reads CASSQDRVAVSTDTQYF. As DNA, the CDR3 is TGTGCCAGCAGCCAAGATCGAGTAGCGGTGAGCACAGATACGCAGTATTTT.

The chain couples TRBV29-1 to TRBJ2-1, with 11 bases identical to TRBD2. V was clipped by 6 bases and J by 5 bases; unmatched bases: 6. The germline V gene has CDR1 SQVTM and CDR2 ANQGSEA. CDR3 size: 14 residues. CDR3 in amino acids: CSVNSGRVDNEQFF. CDR3 DNA: TGCAGCGTGAATAGCGGGAGGGTCGACAATGAGCAGTTCTTC.

The gene calls are TRBV5-4 and TRBJ2-7, with TRBD2 matching over 14 bases. CDR1 is SGHNT and CDR2 is YYREEE in the germline V gene (reference sequence). This CDR3 comprises 15 residues. Trimming removed 4 bases from V and 11 bases from J; junction bases left unmatched: 11. The CDR3 here is CASSPGTSGSKGEYF. In nucleotides, the CDR3 is TGTGCCAGCAGCCCCGGGACTAGCGGGAGTAAAGGGGAGTACTTC.

This clone was observed once. The chain joins TRBV20-1 to TRBJ2-7; D might be TRBD2 (5 bases). V lost 2 bases, J lost 7 bases, and 9 bases lay in between. Per germline, CDR1 DFQATT and CDR2 SNEGSKA (reference sequence). This CDR3 has 11 residues. The CDR3 sequence: CSARFGDEQYF. The CDR3 DNA follows: TGCAGTGCTAGATTCGGGGATGAGCAGTACTTC.

The V and J genes are TRBV7-6 and TRBJ2-5, with no clear D. The CDR3 loop spans 12 amino acids. Germline lookup yields CDR1 SGHVS and CDR2 FNYEAQ. The ends were cut back, 5 bases at V and 3 bases at J, with 7 bases in the middle. In DNA form, the CDR3 reads TGTGCCAGCAGCACAAGAAAAGAGACCCAGTACTTC. Translating it yields CASSTRKETQYF.

In regard to this clone: Other DNA sequences within the sample encode an identical CDR3. This chain uses TRBV2 with TRBJ2-3; weak D call: TRBD2 (6 bases). V was clipped by 1 base and J by 3 bases, with 11 bases between them. Germline assignment: CDR1 SNHLY and CDR2 FYNNEI. The CDR3 contains 15 residues. CDR3 in DNA: TGTGCCAGCAGTGAAGTCGCGGGACGTACAGATACGCAGTATTTT. Its translation: CASSEVAGRTDTQYF.

The gene calls are TRBV4-1 and TRBJ2-3; 7 nucleotides match TRBD1. V was pared by 6 bases and J by 1 base, with 10 bases of the junction left unmatched. The CDR3 runs to 16 residues. The germline V gene encodes CDR1 MGHRA and CDR2 YSYEKL. The CDR3 region has the DNA TGCGCCAGCAGTTCGACCGTTCAGGGGGGCACAGATACGCAGTATTTT. It yields the protein CASSSTVQGGTDTQYF.

This chain connects TRBV7-8 to TRBJ1-1; TRBD1 aligns across 8 bases. The germline V gene has CDR1 SGHVS and CDR2 FQNEAQ. This CDR3 region has 15 residues. The V segment lost 4 bases and the J segment 4 bases; nucleotides outside the gene matches: 8. The CDR3 spells CASSSYRQGITEAFF. The CDR3 region has the DNA TGTGCCAGCAGCTCATACCGACAGGGGATCACTGAAGCTTTCTTT.

This sequence joins TRBV19 and TRBJ1-5; the D is unclear. This CDR3 region has 15 residues. V lost 3 bases and J 0 bases, leaving 9 bases between the germline ends. Germline-derived CDR1 and CDR2 are LNHDA and SQIVND (reference sequence). The DNA of the CDR3 is TGTGCCAGTAGTATCTTCGGTGATAGCAATCAGCCCCAGCATTTT. This gives the protein CASSIFGDSNQPQHF.

The V and J genes are TRBV6-6 and TRBJ2-7, with a possible D match to TRBD2 (6 bases). From germline, CDR1 is MNHNY and CDR2 SVGAGI (reference sequence). V was trimmed by 8 bases and J by 4 bases, leaving 12 bases between them. The CDR3 runs 12 residues. In nucleotides, the CDR3 is TGTGCCAGCTCCGGGACTGCATACGAGCAGTACTTC. Its protein product is CASSGTAYEQYF.

J is TRBJ2-7 and V is TRBV30, with D possibly TRBD2 on 5 matching bases. The CDR3 runs 13 residues. Trimming left V 5 bases short and J 3 bases short, with 14 bases between. Germline loops: CDR1 GTSNPN, CDR2 SVGIG (reference sequence). The CDR3 loop is CAWAEVNNYEQYF. The CDR3 DNA is TGTGCCTGGGCGGAGGTCAACAACTACGAGCAGTACTTC.

This sequence joins TRBV27 and TRBJ1-5; unclear D gene. CDR3 length: 14 amino acids. Trimming took 4 bases from V and 7 from J, leaving 14 bases between them. CDR1 is MNHEY, CDR2 SMNVEV, per germline (reference sequence). In DNA, the CDR3 is TGTGCCAGCAGTTGGAGCGAGGGCAGCCAGCCCCAGCATTTT. This encodes CASSWSEGSQPQHF.

The chain combines TRBV5-1 with TRBJ1-1, with D perhaps matching TRBD1 (6 bases). The germline gives CDR1 SGHRS, CDR2 YFSETQ. The CDR3 has 13 amino acids. V shed 2 bases and J shed 3 bases, with 8 bases lying between them. This CDR3 is CASSLGGDTEAFF. The CDR3 bases are TGCGCCAGCAGCTTAGGGGGGGACACTGAAGCTTTCTTT.

The genes are TRBV28 and TRBJ1-1; 7 nucleotides agree with TRBD1. CDR3 length: 15 residues. Germline CDR1 MDHEN, CDR2 SYDVKM. V was clipped by 5 bases and J by 0 bases; unmatched bases: 6. In DNA, the CDR3 is TGTGCCAGCAGTCCGGGGACAGAGATGAACACTGAAGCTTTCTTT. Its protein product is CASSPGTEMNTEAFF.